This entry describes one T cell receptor beta chain. This entry is derived from a study of Ad26.COV2.S vaccination and SARS-CoV-2 variants. Germline CDR1 KGHDR, CDR2 SFDVKD. This CDR3 is 18 amino acids long. V dropped 2 bases and J dropped 2; count of bases not matched to a gene: 4. The assay was immunoSEQ multiplex PCR, and TCRdb's table has in-frame clones only and misses some. The data hold a few hundred thousand clones, with 88% observed a single time. As for treatment: around 19 received Ad26.COV2.S at low or high dose, single or two shots; roughly five received placebo; per-sample allocation not given. Sampling was done on day 63 after the first vaccine or placebo injection.

This chain uses TRBV24-1 with TRBJ2-1; 14 bases are a match to TRBD2. The TCR was taken from a person aged 18-60 years who received the Ad26.COV2.S COVID-19 vaccine or a placebo. Sequencing used peripheral blood, obtained in a trial of Ad26.COV2.S vaccine versus placebo. CDR3 nucleotide sequence: TGTGCCACCAGTGATTATCGGACTAGCGGGGGGCCCTACAATGAGCAGTTCTTC. Translated, it gives CATSDYRTSGGPYNEQFF.